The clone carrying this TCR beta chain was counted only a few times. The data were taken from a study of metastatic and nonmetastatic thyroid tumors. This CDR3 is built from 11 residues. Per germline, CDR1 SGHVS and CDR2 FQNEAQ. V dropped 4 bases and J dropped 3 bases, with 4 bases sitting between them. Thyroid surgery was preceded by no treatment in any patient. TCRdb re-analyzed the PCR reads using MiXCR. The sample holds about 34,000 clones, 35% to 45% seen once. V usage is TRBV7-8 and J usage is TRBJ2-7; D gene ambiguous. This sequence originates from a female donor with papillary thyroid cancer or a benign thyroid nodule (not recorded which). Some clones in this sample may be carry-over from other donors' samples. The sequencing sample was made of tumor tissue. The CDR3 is CASSSRYEQYF. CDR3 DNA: TGTGCCAGCAGCTCCCGCTACGAGCAGTACTTC.